This T cell receptor (beta chain) was captured in a study of blood T cell repertoires in COVID-19. The data were produced by immunoSEQ multiplex PCR, yet TCRdb's version contains in-frame clones alone and is incomplete. This repertoire shows under 95,000 clones, 83% found once; its top ten account for roughly 10%. J was trimmed by 4 bases and V by 0 bases; bases with no gene match: 7. Germline-derived CDR1 and CDR2 are MNHEY and SVGAGI. The CDR3 covers 16 residues. The sequencing input was peripheral blood. This chain connects TRBV6-5 to TRBJ1-1, with TRBD1 matching 8 bases. The receptor's source is a human donor in a cohort sampled during active COVID-19. The CDR3 here is CASSYSWTGRGTEAFF. Written as DNA, the CDR3 is TGTGCCAGCAGTTACTCTTGGACAGGGAGGGGCACTGAAGCTTTCTTT.